What follows are 29 T cell receptor beta chains derived from one specimen sequenced in a study of Ad26.COV2.S vaccination and SARS-CoV-2 variants. Sequenced by immunoSEQ multiplex PCR; TCRdb stores in-frame clones only, minus some. The sample includes approximately 97,000 clones, around 80% of them seen just once. Sequencing used peripheral blood, obtained after recovery from COVID-19. These receptors were collected from a human donor who had recovered from COVID-19.

The V call is TRBV6-5, the J call TRBJ1-2; D gene unclear. There are 11 residues in the CDR3. Germline assignment: CDR1 MNHEY and CDR2 SVGAGI. The V end lost 8 bases, the J end lost 4 bases, and 8 bases lay between the germline ends. This CDR3 is CASGEIYGYTF. The CDR3 bases are TGTGCCAGCGGGGAGATCTATGGCTACACCTTC.

In its sample, this clone was seen many times. The chain combines TRBV5-5 with TRBJ2-1; 7 bases align to TRBD2. The CDR3 is made up of 14 amino acids. Germline CDR1 and CDR2: SGHKS and YYEKEE (reference sequence). V trimming: 1 base; J trimming: 10 bases; junction bases outside the gene matches: 8. CDR3 protein: CASSLFGGTNEQFF. As DNA, the CDR3 is TGTGCCAGCAGCTTGTTCGGGGGGACTAACGAGCAGTTCTTC.

The chain uses TRBV30 and TRBJ1-2; unclear D gene. In germline, CDR1 is GTSNPN, CDR2 SVGIG (reference sequence). The V end lost 5 bases, the J end lost 3 bases, and 10 bases lay between the germline ends. CDR3 length: 12 residues. The CDR3 DNA reads TGTGCCTGGGAGGACGGCTACTATGGCTACACCTTC. Protein sequence: CAWEDGYYGYTF. Looking up the rest from reference TRBV30 and TRBJ1-2 gives the full variable domain: SQTIHQWPATLVQPVGSPLSLECTVEGTSNPNLYWYRQAAGRGLQLLFYSVGIGQISSEVPQNLSASRPQDRQFILSSKKLLLSDSGFYLCAWEDGYYGYTFGSGTRLTVV.

The rearrangement joins TRBV7-9 to TRBJ2-5; D not certain. This CDR3 has 15 residues. Trimming cost V 2 bases and J 5 bases, with 15 bases left between them. CDR1 and CDR2 from the germline V gene are SEHNR and FQNEAQ (reference sequence). CDR3 DNA: TGTGCCAGCAGCTTACTAGGGCCAATTCGGGAGACCCAGTACTTC. As protein: CASSLLGPIRETQYF.

The chain couples TRBV23-1 to TRBJ1-1, with 9 bases lining up with TRBD1. TRBV23-1 is annotated as an ORF whose role is uncertain. The CDR3 length is 15 residues. Trimming took 5 bases from V and 6 from J; bases not matched to a gene: 10. The CDR3, as DNA: TGCGCCAGCAGTTTACGGACAGGGGAGGCGTCTGAAGCTTTCTTT. Protein product: CASSLRTGEASEAFF.

This clone was counted a few times. The chain combines TRBV9 with TRBJ1-2; D unresolved. CDR1 is SGDLS and CDR2 is YYNGEE in the germline V gene. This CDR3 has 12 amino acids. Trimming removed 0 bases from V and 8 bases from J, with 8 bases in between. The CDR3 loop is CASSVVGHGYTF. The CDR3, as DNA: TGTGCCAGCAGCGTAGTAGGGCACGGCTACACCTTC.

The sample holds one count of this clone. The chain employs TRBV28 and TRBJ2-5; tentatively, D is TRBD2 (6 bases). Trimming took 5 bases from V and 3 from J, leaving 19 bases between them. Germline loops: CDR1 MDHEN, CDR2 SYDVKM. The CDR3 covers 16 residues. The CDR3, as DNA: TGTGCCAGCAGTGCCCCTAGCGTAACTGTAGAAGAGACCCAGTACTTC. This gives the protein CASSAPSVTVEETQYF. The variable domain in full, with the rest retrieved from reference TRBV28 and TRBJ2-5, is DVKVTQSSRYLVKRTGEKVFLECVQDMDHENMFWYRQDPGLGLRLIYFSYDVKMKEKGDIPEGYSVSREKKERFSLILESASTNQTSMYLCASSAPSVTVEETQYFGPGTRLLVL.

There are a few counts of this clone. This chain links TRBV9 with TRBJ1-3; no definite D call. The CDR3 is 14 amino acids. Germline CDR1 reads SGDLS; CDR2 reads YYNGEE. Deletions cut 3 bases from V and 0 bases from J, with 7 bases between. Here the CDR3 reads CASSATYSGNTIYF. For the CDR3, the DNA is TGTGCCAGCAGCGCCACTTACTCTGGAAACACCATATATTTT. Based on the CDR3 plus reference TRBV9 and TRBJ1-3, the full variable domain is DSGVTQTPKHLITATGQRVTLRCSPRSGDLSVYWYQQSLDQGLQFLIQYYNGEERAKGNILERFSAQQFPDLHSELNLSSLELGDSALYFCASSATYSGNTIYFGEGSWLTVV.

The chain is built from TRBV9 and TRBJ2-1; TRBD2 matches at 7 bases. Germline-derived CDR1 and CDR2 are SGDLS and YYNGEE. The V segment lost 4 bases and the J segment 3 bases; nucleotides outside the gene matches: 7. This CDR3 is built from 15 residues. In DNA, the CDR3 is TGTGCCAGCAGCTACCGCTCGGGGGGCTACAATGAGCAGTTCTTC. Protein product: CASSYRSGGYNEQFF.

The chain links TRBV25-1 to TRBJ2-5; 9 bases are shared with TRBD2. This CDR3 has 13 residues. V lost 7 bases, J lost 5 bases, and 5 bases stayed unmatched. Germline values: CDR1 MGHDK, CDR2 SYGVNS. CDR3 in DNA: TGTGCCAGCAAGGGCGGGGGGGCGGAGACCCAGTACTTC. It specifies CASKGGGAETQYF.

Concerning this clone itself: The germline gene is not matched at one end of the junction; a read error may be the cause. This chain connects TRBV9 to TRBJ1-4; D possibly corresponds to TRBD1 (5 bases). The CDR3 has 16 residues. Germline-derived CDR1 and CDR2 are SGDLS and YYNGEE. The CDR3 DNA reads TGTGTCAGCAGCGTAGGGCAGGAGGGGCTCGGTGAAAAACTGTTTTTT. It specifies CVSSVGQEGLGEKLFF.

The chain employs TRBV5-1 and TRBJ2-7; D might be TRBD1 or TRBD2, each matching 5 bases. CDR1 and CDR2 from the germline V gene are SGHRS and YFSETQ. Trimming cost V 2 bases and J 3 bases, with 9 bases left between them. This CDR3 has 13 amino acids. DNA for the CDR3: TGCGCCAGCAGCTTCGGGGCAAACTACGAGCAGTACTTC. Protein sequence: CASSFGANYEQYF. Filled out from reference TRBV5-1 and TRBJ2-7, the complete variable domain reads KAGVTQTPRYLIKTRGQQVTLSCSPISGHRSVSWYQQTPGQGLQFLFEYFSETQRNKGNFPGRFSGRQFSNSRSEMNVSTLELGDSALYLCASSFGANYEQYFGPGTRLTVT.

The V gene is TRBV4-1, the J gene TRBJ2-7; D unclear. The CDR3 has 18 amino acids. V was pared by 0 bases and J by 3 bases, with 21 bases between. Looked up from germline, CDR1 is MGHRA and CDR2 is YSYEKL. CDR3 in DNA: TGCGCCAGCAGCCAAGATGTCTGGGTGGCCTACGGGCACTACGAGCAGTACTTC. Translating it yields CASSQDVWVAYGHYEQYF.

Worth noting for this clone: Its ends do not fully match the called genes, so a read error is possible. Other DNA sequences in this sample translate to the same CDR3. V usage is TRBV24-1 and J usage is TRBJ1-2, with D tentatively TRBD1 (5 bases). In germline, CDR1 is KGHDR, CDR2 SFDVKD. The CDR3 extends over 18 amino acids. The CDR3 DNA reads TGTGCCACCAGTGATTTATGGAGGAGGGGATCCCTTAACTATGGCTACACTTTC. This sequence encodes CATSDLWRRGSLNYGYTF.

The chain has TRBV5-1 and TRBJ2-3; D gene unclear. Trimming removed 5 bases from V and 5 bases from J, with 9 bases in between. Germline CDR1 reads SGHRS; CDR2 reads YFSETQ. The CDR3 consists of 12 residues. The CDR3 loop is CASSQKRDTQYF. The DNA of the CDR3 is TGCGCCAGCAGTCAAAAGCGAGATACGCAGTATTTT.

The J gene is TRBJ1-2, the V gene TRBV10-3, with no clear D. CDR1 and CDR2 from the germline V gene are ENHRY and SYGVKD. The CDR3 runs to 12 residues. V was cut by 4 bases and J by 5 bases, with 8 bases left in between. CDR3 amino acids: CAISVGNYGYTF. The CDR3 DNA sequence: TGTGCCATCAGTGTAGGAAATTATGGCTACACCTTC.

The chain recombines TRBV6-1 with TRBJ1-6; D not certain. Germline V lookup: CDR1 MNHNS, CDR2 SASEGT. This CDR3 is built from 14 residues. V dropped 1 base and J dropped 6 bases, with 7 bases sitting between them. In DNA form, the CDR3 reads TGTGCCAGCAGTGAAGGACGGTTTAATTCACCCCTCCACTTT. This gives the protein CASSEGRFNSPLHF.

The chain links TRBV19 to TRBJ2-6; no clear D. The CDR3 totals 14 residues. Trimming stripped 11 bases from V and 2 bases from J, with 13 bases between. Germline V gene data show CDR1 as LNHDA and CDR2 as SQIVND (reference sequence). The CDR3 sequence is CAVSESPGANVLTF. CDR3 in DNA: TGTGCCGTCTCGGAGTCCCCTGGGGCCAACGTCCTGACTTTC.

This clone is medium-sized. This chain joins TRBV30 and TRBJ1-6, with TRBD1 matching 7 bases. The CDR3 has 14 residues. J was trimmed by 6 bases and V by 4 bases; bases with no gene match: 6. Germline CDR1 reads GTSNPN; CDR2 reads SVGIG (reference sequence). The CDR3 region is CAWNQGGRNSPLHF. The CDR3 nucleotides are TGTGCCTGGAATCAGGGGGGACGTAATTCACCCCTCCACTTT. Together with reference TRBV30 and TRBJ1-6, the CDR3 gives the full variable domain: SQTIHQWPATLVQPVGSPLSLECTVEGTSNPNLYWYRQAAGRGLQLLFYSVGIGQISSEVPQNLSASRPQDRQFILSSKKLLLSDSGFYLCAWNQGGRNSPLHFGNGTRLTVT.

This clone was seen at least ten times. This chain links TRBV2 with TRBJ1-5; a weak D match, TRBD1 (5 bases). Germline V gene lookup returns CDR1 SNHLY and CDR2 FYNNEI. V was trimmed by 4 bases and J by 5 bases, leaving 15 bases between them. CDR3 length: 15 amino acids. The CDR3 region has the DNA TGTGCCAGCAGTGTCGACTCAGGGAGCGATCAGCCCCAGCATTTT. Its translation is CASSVDSGSDQPQHF. Supplemented by reference TRBV2 and TRBJ1-5, the full variable domain reads EPEVTQTPSHQVTQMGQEVILRCVPISNHLYFYWYRQILGQKVEFLVSFYNNEISEKSEIFDDQFSVERPDGSNFTLKIRSTKLEDSAMYFCASSVDSGSDQPQHFGDGTRLSIL.

In its sample, this clone was seen a few times. The chain is built from TRBV7-3 and TRBJ1-6, with D perhaps TRBD1 (5 bases). The CDR3 loop spans 16 amino acids. V was shortened by 0 bases and J by 10 bases, with 16 bases between the two germline ends. CDR1 SGHTA and CDR2 FQGTGA come from the germline V gene. As DNA, the CDR3 is TGTGCCAGCAGCTTAACGTCTGCAGGGACGCTGTCACCCCTCCACTTT. Protein sequence: CASSLTSAGTLSPLHF. The whole variable domain, remainder taken from reference TRBV7-3 and TRBJ1-6, is GAGVSQTPSNKVTEKGKYVELRCDPISGHTALYWYRQSLGQGPEFLIYFQGTGAADDSGLPNDRFFAVRPEGSVSTLKIQRTERGDSAVYLCASSLTSAGTLSPLHFGNGTRLTVT.

V and J are TRBV13 and TRBJ2-5, with D perhaps TRBD1 (6 bases). The CDR3 has 15 residues. V was shortened by 4 bases and J by 2 bases, with 14 bases between the two germline ends. Germline loops: CDR1 PRHDT, CDR2 FYEKMQ (reference sequence). The CDR3 loop is CASSYIKGVQETQYF. CDR3 sequence (DNA): TGTGCCAGCAGCTACATAAAGGGGGTTCAAGAGACCCAGTACTTC. Full variable domain (outside the CDR3, taken from reference TRBV13 and TRBJ2-5): AAGVIQSPRHLIKEKRETATLKCYPIPRHDTVYWYQQGPGQDPQFLISFYEKMQSDKGSIPDRFSAQQFSDYHSELNMSSLELGDSALYFCASSYIKGVQETQYFGPGTRLLVL.

This chain joins TRBV29-1 and TRBJ2-1; D is undetermined. Germline V gives CDR1 SQVTM, CDR2 ANQGSEA. The CDR3 totals 15 residues. Trimming pared 1 base from V and 1 base from J, leaving 11 bases between. CDR3 sequence: CSVEVGSGSYNEQFF. As DNA, the CDR3 is TGCAGCGTTGAAGTTGGATCAGGTTCCTACAATGAGCAGTTCTTC.

The rearrangement joins TRBV11-2 to TRBJ2-2; D remains unclear. V shed 3 bases and J shed 5 bases, with 13 bases lying between them. This CDR3 is 15 amino acids long. Germline loops: CDR1 SGHAT, CDR2 FQNNGV. The CDR3 DNA reads TGTGCCAGCAGCTTGTCCCGGGTGGTGACCGGGGAGCTGTTTTTT. Translation gives CASSLSRVVTGELFF.

V is TRBV6-5 and J is TRBJ1-2, with D possibly TRBD1 on 5 matching bases. The germline gives CDR1 MNHEY, CDR2 SVGAGI. The CDR3 is 15 residues long. Deletions cut 2 bases from V and 2 bases from J, with 12 bases between. CDR3 nucleotides: TGTGCCAGCAGTTACGGGAGGGGCCAAAACTATGGCTACACCTTC. Protein sequence: CASSYGRGQNYGYTF.

The chain recombines TRBV5-1 with TRBJ2-7; D uncertain. In germline, CDR1 is SGHRS, CDR2 YFSETQ. V gave up 2 bases and J gave up 6 bases, with 15 bases separating them. This CDR3 contains 14 residues. Here the CDR3 reads CASSLTGSSGEQYF. CDR3 bases: TGCGCCAGCAGCTTAACCGGGTCTTCGGGCGAGCAGTACTTC.

The chain is built from TRBV2 and TRBJ1-1; D is perhaps TRBD1 (5 bases). This CDR3 is 14 amino acids long. The germline V gene has CDR1 SNHLY and CDR2 FYNNEI. Trimming took 1 base from V and 0 from J, leaving 6 bases between them. CDR3 nucleotides: TGTGCCAGCAGTGAAGGAGGGGTGAACACTGAAGCTTTCTTT. Translating gives CASSEGGVNTEAFF.

The genes are TRBV15 and TRBJ1-5; D perhaps matches TRBD1 (5 bases). V was clipped by 3 bases and J by 5 bases, with 11 bases between them. The CDR3 contains 14 residues. Looked up from germline, CDR1 is LNHNV and CDR2 is YYDKDF (reference sequence). Here the CDR3 DNA reads TGTGCCACCAGCAGGGACAATACCCATCAGCCCCAGCATTTT. The encoded protein is CATSRDNTHQPQHF.

V is TRBV29-1 and J is TRBJ1-5; a weak D match, TRBD1 (6 bases). This CDR3 spans 15 amino acids. V shed 6 bases and J shed 0 bases, with 15 bases lying between them. In germline, CDR1 is SQVTM, CDR2 ANQGSEA. In DNA, the CDR3 is TGCAGCGTCTCATCAGGGGTCGATAGCAATCAGCCCCAGCATTTT. This translates into CSVSSGVDSNQPQHF.